This is a list of T cell receptor beta chains from one sample in a study of shared clonotypes between healthy human individuals. Assay used: immunoSEQ multiplex PCR; TCRdb lists only in-frame clones, some missing. The sample shows under 150,000 clones, 65% to 75% of them seen only once. Sequenced material: memory CD8+ T cells sorted from blood. These receptors all come from a woman in her twenties or thirties in good health. CDR3s include the opening cysteine and the closing phenylalanine or tryptophan. Each record gives: D gene, J gene, V gene, clone size, CDR3 protein, CDR3 DNA. The D gene is left open where the match is weak. Clone size is shown for a subset of rows, as once, few, many or a class of expanded clone.

NA TRBJ2-1 TRBV4-2 NA CASSLATSGDYNEQFF TGTGCCAGCAGCTTGGCTACGAGCGGAGACTACAATGAGCAGTTCTTC
NA TRBJ2-7 TRBV5-6 NA CASSHSTGTYEQYF TGTGCCAGCAGCCATTCGACAGGAACCTACGAGCAGTACTTC
NA TRBJ2-7 TRBV28 NA CASSSIEIYEQYF TGTGCCAGCAGTTCGATCGAAATCTACGAGCAGTACTTC
NA TRBJ1-2 TRBV19 many CASSIGTGYGYTF TGTGCCAGTAGTATCGGGACGGGCTATGGCTACACCTTC
NA TRBJ2-5 TRBV7-8 NA CASHQGTQETQYF TGTGCCAGCCACCAGGGGACCCAAGAGACCCAGTACTTC
NA TRBJ2-1 TRBV29-1 NA CSVEDTKGEAQFF TGCAGCGTTGAAGATACTAAGGGGGAGGCGCAGTTCTTC
NA TRBJ2-7 TRBV11-3 NA CASTGSAYEQYF TGTGCCAGTACAGGGTCGGCCTACGAGCAGTACTTC
NA TRBJ1-5 TRBV5-6 NA CASSLGAGGNQPQHF TGTGCCAGCAGCTTAGGGGCGGGCGGCAATCAGCCCCAGCATTTT
NA TRBJ1-2 TRBV9 NA CASSVASGIYGYTF TGTGCCAGCAGCGTAGCGTCAGGTATATATGGCTACACCTTC
NA TRBJ1-5 TRBV6-1 many CASSEDVAGHSNQPQHF TGTGCCAGCAGTGAAGACGTTGCAGGTCATAGCAATCAGCCCCAGCATTTT
NA TRBJ1-2 TRBV28 NA CASSISLAGYGYTF TGTGCCAGCAGTATCTCCCTTGCGGGCTATGGCTACACCTTC
NA TRBJ1-5 TRBV27 NA CASSLEGTRPQHF TGTGCCAGCAGTTTGGAGGGGACTCGGCCCCAGCATTTT
NA TRBJ2-7 TRBV7-9 NA CASKDNSNEQYF TGTGCCAGCAAGGACAACTCGAACGAGCAGTACTTC
TRBD1 TRBJ1-1 TRBV7-9 few CASSLSDRGRLLNTEAFF TGTGCCAGCAGCTTAAGTGACAGGGGTCGCCTCTTGAACACTGAAGCTTTCTTT
TRBD2 TRBJ2-7 TRBV19 NA CASSIFTSGGYEQYF TGTGCCAGTAGTATCTTCACTAGCGGAGGCTACGAGCAGTACTTC
NA TRBJ1-1 TRBV7-9 NA CASSHPGGEAFF TGTGCCAGCAGCCACCCCGGCGGGGAAGCTTTCTTT
NA TRBJ2-7 TRBV19 many CASSMLLPTAGEYEQYF TGTGCCAGTAGTATGTTGCTTCCGACCGCAGGGGAGTACGAGCAGTACTTC
NA TRBJ2-7 TRBV6-6 NA CASSSTRDTYYEQYF TGTGCCAGCAGTTCTACGCGGGACACCTACTACGAGCAGTACTTC
TRBD2 TRBJ2-2 TRBV9 NA CASSLGASGRINTGELFF TGTGCCAGCAGCCTGGGCGCTAGCGGGAGAATAAACACCGGGGAGCTGTTTTTT
TRBD2 TRBJ2-7 TRBV11-2 NA CASSSRPLTSGHYEQYF TGTGCCAGCAGCTCTCGCCCATTGACTAGCGGGCATTACGAGCAGTACTTC
NA TRBJ2-7 TRBV7-8 NA CASSLIRGYEQYF TGTGCCAGCAGCTTAATTCGAGGCTACGAGCAGTACTTC
TRBD2 TRBJ2-3 TRBV6-5 once CASSRSTSGTDTQYF TGTGCCAGCAGCCGATCGACTAGCGGGACGGATACGCAGTATTTT
NA TRBJ2-7 TRBV5-3 NA CASSPRDTSYEQYF TGTGCCAGCAGCCCCCGGGACACCTCCTACGAGCAGTACTTC
NA TRBJ1-5 TRBV28 few CASSLNWGANQPQHF TGTGCCAGCAGTTTAAATTGGGGGGCCAATCAGCCCCAGCATTTT
TRBD2 TRBJ2-3 TRBV6-5 NA CASSYSVTSGSDTQYF TGTGCCAGCAGTTACTCGGTCACTAGCGGGAGCGATACGCAGTATTTT
NA TRBJ1-6 TRBV4-1 NA CASSRGGGGNSPLHF TGCGCCAGCAGCCGCGGGGGCGGGGGGAATTCACCCCTCCACTTT
NA TRBJ2-7 TRBV13 NA CASSLRQETYEQYF TGTGCCAGCAGCCTCCGACAGGAGACCTACGAGCAGTACTTC
NA TRBJ2-7 TRBV7-6 once CASSLSGPYEQYF TGTGCCAGCAGCTTATCGGGACCCTACGAGCAGTACTTC
NA TRBJ2-7 TRBV21-1 NA CASSAQLVGDNYEQYF TGTGCCAGCAGCGCCCAACTGGTCGGGGATAACTACGAGCAGTACTTC